One sample yielded the 8 T cell receptor beta chains listed below, sequenced in a study of PD-L1 blockade in urothelial cancer. The table came from immunoSEQ multiplex PCR; TCRdb's copy has only in-frame clones and leaves some out. The sample yields about 87,000 clones, around 83% seen once. Time point reported: pretreatment peripheral blood. The sample consisted of PBMCs, taken around atezolizumab (anti-PD-L1) treatment. Source of these receptors: a man aged 55 to 70 with urothelial cancer.

The chain joins TRBV5-8 to TRBJ1-2; D remains ambiguous. CDR3 size: 15 residues. The V end was cut by 4 bases, the J end by 2 bases, with 15 bases between. From germline, CDR1 is SGHTS and CDR2 YDEGEE. The CDR3 sequence: CASSPRAIINYGYTF. Written as DNA, the CDR3 is TGTGCCAGCAGCCCGAGGGCAATAATCAACTATGGCTACACCTTC.

This clone has only a few counts. This chain joins TRBV7-6 and TRBJ2-7; 8 positions agree with TRBD2. The CDR3 extends over 16 amino acids. The V segment lost 6 bases and the J segment 0 bases; nucleotides outside the gene matches: 10. From germline, CDR1 is SGHVS and CDR2 FNYEAQ. CDR3 DNA sequence: TGTGCCAGCAGTCCAGTCCAAGGGACTAGCTCCTACGAGCAGTACTTC. Translating it yields CASSPVQGTSSYEQYF.

The chain uses TRBV28 and TRBJ2-2, with 8 nucleotides matching TRBD1. CDR3 length equals 13 residues. Germline V lookup: CDR1 MDHEN, CDR2 SYDVKM. The junction had 1 base not matched to a gene; V was cut back by 7 bases and J by 3 bases. CDR3 sequence reads: CASKTGDTGELFF. As DNA, the CDR3 is TGTGCCAGCAAGACAGGGGACACCGGGGAGCTGTTTTTT.

This chain uses TRBV5-5 with TRBJ2-7, with 8 bases fitting TRBD1. CDR3 size: 15 residues. Germline values: CDR1 SGHKS, CDR2 YYEKEE (reference sequence). The J segment lost 2 bases and the V segment lost 2 bases, leaving 6 bases of the junction unmatched. CDR3 DNA: TGTGCCAGCAGCTTTCAGGGGGCTCCCCCCTACGAGCAGTACTTC. It encodes CASSFQGAPPYEQYF.

This clone was counted only a few times. The chain combines TRBV5-1 with TRBJ2-7; 11 positions match TRBD2. This CDR3 comprises 15 residues. V was pared by 0 bases and J by 5 bases, with 4 bases of the junction left unmatched. Germline V gene sequence: CDR1 SGHRS, CDR2 YFSETQ. The CDR3 protein is CASSLVAGGWDEQYF. DNA of the CDR3: TGCGCCAGCAGCTTGGTAGCGGGAGGGTGGGACGAGCAGTACTTC.

V usage is TRBV18 and J usage is TRBJ1-2, with 8 bases identical to TRBD1. Germline V CDR1 and CDR2: KGHSH, LQKENI. The CDR3 has 13 amino acids. Trimming cost V 8 bases and J 4 bases; bases outside gene matches: 6. The chain's CDR3 is CASDETGVYGYTF. In DNA form, the CDR3 reads TGTGCCAGCGATGAGACAGGGGTCTATGGCTACACCTTC. The variable domain in full, completed from reference TRBV18 and TRBJ1-2, reads NAGVMQNPRHLVRRRGQEARLRCSPMKGHSHVYWYRQLPEEGLKFMVYLQKENIIDESGMPKERFSAEFPKEGPSILRIQQVVRGDSAAYFCASDETGVYGYTFGSGTRLTVV.

The chain couples TRBV27 to TRBJ2-3; TRBD2 matches at 11 bases. The CDR3 covers 16 residues. With V trimmed by 4 bases and J by 0 bases, 3 bases remained unmatched. The germline V gene has CDR1 MNHEY and CDR2 SMNVEV (reference sequence). The CDR3 DNA reads as TGTGCCAGCAGTTACTTAGCGGGAGGGAGCACAGATACGCAGTATTTT. Its translation: CASSYLAGGSTDTQYF.

The J gene is TRBJ2-3, the V gene TRBV10-2; 11 bases are a match to TRBD2. The CDR3 loop spans 14 amino acids. The germline V gene encodes CDR1 WSHSY and CDR2 SAAADI. V shed 5 bases, J shed 4 bases, and the junction held 2 bases outside the gene matches. Here the CDR3 DNA reads TGCGCCAGCAGTTCACTAGCGGGGGCAGATACGCAGTATTTT. It yields the protein CASSSLAGADTQYF.